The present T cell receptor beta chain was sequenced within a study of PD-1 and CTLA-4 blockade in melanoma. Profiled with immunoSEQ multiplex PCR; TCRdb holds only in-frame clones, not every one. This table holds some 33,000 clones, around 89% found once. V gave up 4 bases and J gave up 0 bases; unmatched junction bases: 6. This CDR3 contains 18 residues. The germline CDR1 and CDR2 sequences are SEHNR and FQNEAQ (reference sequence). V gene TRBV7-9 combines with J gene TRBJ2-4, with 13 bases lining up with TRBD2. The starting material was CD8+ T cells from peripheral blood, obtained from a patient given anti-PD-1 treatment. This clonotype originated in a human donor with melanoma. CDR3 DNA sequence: TGTGCCAGCAGCTCCCCGGGACTAGCGGGGTTAGCCAAAAACATTCAGTACTTC. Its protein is CASSSPGLAGLAKNIQYF. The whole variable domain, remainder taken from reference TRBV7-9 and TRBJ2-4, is DTGVSQNPRHKITKRGQNVTFRCDPISEHNRLYWYRQTLGQGPEFLTYFQNEAQLEKSRLLSDRFSAERPKGSFSTLEIQRTEQGDSAMYLCASSSPGLAGLAKNIQYFGAGTRLSVL.